Listed below are T cell receptor beta chains from one sample, sequenced in a study of T-cell reconstitution after alpha-beta-depleted transplantation in children. TCRdb re-called the PCR reads with MiXCR, one entry per CDR3 protein. The data show around 200,000 distinct CDR3 sequences, with approximately 15% seen just once and 35% to 50% held by the top ten. The source was PBMCs, mostly from graft donor cells, collected 360 days after TCRalphabeta/CD19-depleted stem cell transplant. The receptors come from a male patient aged 2-15 years who had a stem cell transplant for acute lymphoblastic leukemia, so the T cells may come from the graft donor. Both conserved end residues are part of each CDR3. D genes are given only for firm matches. The size field is filled for only some rows; it gives once, few, many or a size class.

clone_size cdr3_length j_call v_call d_call cdr3_aa cdr3_nt
many 13 TRBJ2-3 TRBV10-3 TRBD2 CATLGGGADTQYF TGTGCCACCCTTGGCGGGGGGGCAGATACGCAGTATTTT
. 15 TRBJ2-5 TRBV20-1 TRBD2 CSARGNSGAQETQYF TGCAGTGCTAGAGGAAATAGCGGGGCCCAAGAGACCCAGTACTTC
few 16 TRBJ2-1 TRBV11-2 . CASSSAVRLERNEQFF TGTGCCAGCAGCTCCGCGGTTAGGCTTGAGCGTAATGAGCAGTTCTTC
few 16 TRBJ2-5 TRBV27 . CASRPPAGAPGETQYF TGTGCCAGCAGGCCCCCTGCGGGGGCCCCGGGAGAGACCCAGTACTTC
many 19 TRBJ1-3 TRBV7-7 . CASSPGGATLEDPGNTIYF TGTGCCAGCAGCCCGGGAGGAGCGACCCTCGAGGATCCTGGAAACACCATATATTTT
. 14 TRBJ2-2 TRBV10-1 . CASRKTVDTGELFF TGCGCCAGCAGAAAAACGGTGGACACCGGGGAGCTGTTTTTT
. 15 TRBJ1-1 TRBV20-1 . CSARDPGRAGPEAFF TGCAGTGCTAGAGATCCGGGGAGGGCAGGGCCTGAAGCTTTCTTT
. 16 TRBJ2-5 TRBV18 TRBD2 CASSLHERGAGETQYF TGTGCCAGCTCACTTCACGAGCGGGGGGCCGGAGAGACCCAGTACTTC
few 13 TRBJ2-7 TRBV5-1 . CASSLPGTHEQYF TGCGCCAGCAGCTTGCCGGGGACCCACGAGCAGTACTTC
few 15 TRBJ1-1 TRBV29-1 . CSAGHGVPMNTEAFF TGCAGCGCCGGCCATGGGGTGCCCATGAACACTGAAGCTTTCTTT
few 15 TRBJ1-1 TRBV12-3/TRBV12-4 TRBD1 CASSPSQGVNTEAFF TGTGCCAGCAGCCCCTCCCAGGGGGTGAACACTGAAGCTTTCTTT
. 11 TRBJ2-4 TRBV3-1 . CASSSQWVQYF TGTGCCAGCAGCTCCCAGTGGGTTCAGTACTTC
few 13 TRBJ1-5 TRBV30 . CAWGRSGDQPQHF TGTGCCTGGGGGAGGTCAGGGGACCAGCCCCAGCATTTT
few 15 TRBJ2-7 TRBV29-1 TRBD1 CSVVANRDRSYEQYF TGCAGCGTTGTCGCGAACCGGGACAGATCCTACGAGCAGTACTTC
. 15 TRBJ2-1 TRBV4-3 . CASSPRIAVNNEQFF TGCGCCAGCAGCCCACGGATAGCGGTAAACAATGAGCAGTTCTTC
. 15 TRBJ2-1 TRBV3-1 TRBD2 CASSQLSGGPREQFF TGTGCCAGCAGCCAACTTTCGGGGGGGCCGAGGGAGCAGTTCTTC
many 15 TRBJ2-6 TRBV6-1 . CASSQMGVGANVLTF TGTGCCAGCAGTCAAATGGGCGTCGGGGCCAACGTCCTGACTTTC
. 14 TRBJ2-3 TRBV6-2/TRBV6-3 . CASSLPQVADTQYF TGTGCCAGCAGCCTCCCTCAGGTTGCAGATACGCAGTATTTT
. 14 TRBJ2-1 TRBV20-1 TRBD1 CSAPDRGPNNEQFF TGCAGTGCCCCGGACAGGGGGCCCAACAATGAGCAGTTCTTC
. 17 TRBJ1-2 TRBV11-2 . CASSLEQVGGRYYGYTF TGTGCCAGCAGCTTAGAGCAGGTCGGGGGGAGGTACTATGGCTACACCTTC
. 15 TRBJ2-7 TRBV12-3/TRBV12-4 . CASSLGLGRTYEQYF TGTGCCAGCAGTTTAGGACTAGGAAGGACCTACGAGCAGTACTTC
many 13 TRBJ2-7 TRBV12-3/TRBV12-4 . CASSLGASYEQYF TGTGCCAGCAGCTTAGGAGCGTCCTACGAGCAGTACTTC
. 14 TRBJ1-5 TRBV12-3/TRBV12-4 . CASSFGQRGQPQHF TGTGCCAGCAGTTTCGGGCAGAGAGGTCAGCCCCAGCATTTT
few 18 TRBJ2-1 TRBV29-1 . CSPARGRGRGSSYNEQFF TGCAGCCCTGCTAGGGGCCGGGGTAGAGGGAGCTCCTACAATGAGCAGTTCTTC
few 16 TRBJ2-3 TRBV19 . CASRLSPPGGTDTQYF TGTGCCAGTAGACTCTCGCCTCCCGGCGGCACAGATACGCAGTATTTT
. 16 TRBJ2-1 TRBV18 TRBD2 CASSLKSGGAYNEQFF TGTGCCAGCTCACTGAAAAGCGGGGGGGCCTATAATGAGCAGTTCTTC
. 18 TRBJ2-5 TRBV6-2/TRBV6-3 . CASSYHNEDCWHQETQYF TGTGCCAGCAGTTACCACAATGAGGACTGTTGGCACCAAGAGACCCAGTACTTC
few 14 TRBJ2-5 TRBV12-3/TRBV12-4 TRBD2 CASRPVAGGRTQYF TGTGCCAGCAGACCCGTAGCGGGGGGGAGGACCCAGTACTTC
. 15 TRBJ1-2 TRBV7-9 . CASSLSGQLNYGYTF TGTGCCAGCAGCTTGTCCGGACAGCTTAACTATGGCTACACCTTC
many 12 TRBJ2-7 TRBV5-1 . CASSSQYYEQYF TGCGCCAGCAGCAGTCAATACTACGAGCAGTACTTC
few 16 TRBJ2-2 TRBV5-1 . CASSLGANPNTGELFF TGCGCCAGCAGCTTGGGGGCGAACCCGAACACCGGGGAGCTGTTTTTT
. 16 TRBJ2-5 TRBV12-5 TRBD1 CASGLVRGGLYGTQYF TGTGCTAGTGGTTTGGTACGAGGGGGCTTGTACGGGACCCAGTACTTC
few 16 TRBJ1-4 TRBV5-1 . CASSLDYWETNEKLFF TGCGCCAGCAGCTTGGACTACTGGGAGACTAATGAAAAACTGTTTTTT
few 17 TRBJ1-5 TRBV6-1 TRBD1 CASSPQGAGYSNQPQHF TGTGCCAGCAGTCCCCAGGGGGCAGGATATAGCAATCAGCCCCAGCATTTT
. 15 TRBJ2-7 TRBV7-9 . CASSLGPGGGYEQYF TGTGCCAGCAGCTTAGGCCCGGGTGGGGGGTACGAGCAGTACTTC
. 12 TRBJ1-4 TRBV29-1 TRBD1 CSGTGENEKLFF TGCAGCGGGACAGGAGAAAATGAAAAACTGTTTTTT
many 12 TRBJ2-1 TRBV6-2/TRBV6-3 . CASSKGLQRQFF TGTGCCAGCAGCAAAGGCCTTCAACGGCAGTTCTTC
few 15 TRBJ2-7 TRBV5-1 . CASSWDGGGGYEQYF TGCGCCAGCAGCTGGGACGGCGGGGGCGGGTACGAGCAGTACTTC
. 13 TRBJ1-2 TRBV6-2/TRBV6-3 . CASSTGLSYGYTF TGTGCCAGCAGTACCGGACTGAGCTATGGCTACACCTTC
. 17 TRBJ2-2 TRBV5-1 TRBD2 CASRIVAGVLNTGELFF TGCGCCAGCAGAATCGTGGCGGGGGTCTTGAACACCGGGGAGCTGTTTTTT
few 12 TRBJ2-1 TRBV4-3 . CASSPLHNEQFF TGCGCCAGCAGCCCCCTACACAATGAGCAGTTCTTC
. 14 TRBJ2-5 TRBV5-6 . CASSSPVGGETQYF TGTGCCAGCAGCTCTCCCGTAGGCGGGGAGACCCAGTACTTC
. 16 TRBJ2-2 TRBV12-3/TRBV12-4 TRBD1 CASSSYRGRPTGELFF TGTGCCAGCAGTTCCTACAGGGGTCGACCCACCGGGGAGCTGTTTTTT
. 15 TRBJ2-1 TRBV27 . CASSLFGTNNNEQFF TGTGCCAGCAGTTTATTCGGGACAAACAACAATGAGCAGTTCTTC
. 14 TRBJ2-3 TRBV20-1 . CSAGSQDSTDTQYF TGCAGTGCTGGCAGTCAGGACAGCACAGATACGCAGTATTTT
few 16 TRBJ2-7 TRBV12-3/TRBV12-4 . CASRAGYPTGGYEQYF TGTGCCAGCAGGGCGGGGTATCCGACTGGGGGCTACGAGCAGTACTTC
few 16 TRBJ2-7 TRBV3-1 . CASCQEGDGINYEQYF TGTGCCTCCTGCCAAGAAGGGGATGGAATAAATTACGAGCAGTACTTC
. 15 TRBJ1-4 TRBV20-1 . CSARGKGLGNEKLFF TGCAGTGCTAGAGGCAAGGGACTGGGGAATGAAAAACTGTTTTTT
few 13 TRBJ1-1 TRBV12-3/TRBV12-4 . CASSRASNTEAFF TGTGCCAGCAGTAGGGCCTCTAACACTGAAGCTTTCTTT
few 14 TRBJ2-3 TRBV28 . CATKGGTHTDTQYF TGTGCCACCAAGGGGGGTACACACACAGATACGCAGTATTTT
few 14 TRBJ1-1 TRBV29-1 . CSSTQAVGNTEAFF TGCAGTTCAACCCAGGCAGTGGGTAACACTGAAGCTTTCTTT
. 13 TRBJ2-5 TRBV7-8 . CASSLRDIQTQYF TGTGCCAGCAGCCTGCGGGACATCCAGACCCAGTACTTC
many 14 TRBJ2-5 TRBV5-1 . CASSKEGRQETQYF TGCGCCAGCAGCAAAGAGGGAAGGCAAGAGACCCAGTACTTC
few 15 TRBJ2-1 TRBV5-1 TRBD2 CASSFPSGRGDEQFF TGCGCCAGCAGCTTTCCTAGCGGGAGAGGGGATGAGCAGTTCTTC
. 15 TRBJ2-5 TRBV19 TRBD1 CASSITGGQEETQYF TGTGCCAGTAGTATCACCGGGGGACAGGAAGAGACCCAGTACTTC
. 14 TRBJ2-3 TRBV25-1 . CASSEPGSLDTQYF TGTGCCAGCAGTGAACCCGGTTCGCTGGATACGCAGTATTTT